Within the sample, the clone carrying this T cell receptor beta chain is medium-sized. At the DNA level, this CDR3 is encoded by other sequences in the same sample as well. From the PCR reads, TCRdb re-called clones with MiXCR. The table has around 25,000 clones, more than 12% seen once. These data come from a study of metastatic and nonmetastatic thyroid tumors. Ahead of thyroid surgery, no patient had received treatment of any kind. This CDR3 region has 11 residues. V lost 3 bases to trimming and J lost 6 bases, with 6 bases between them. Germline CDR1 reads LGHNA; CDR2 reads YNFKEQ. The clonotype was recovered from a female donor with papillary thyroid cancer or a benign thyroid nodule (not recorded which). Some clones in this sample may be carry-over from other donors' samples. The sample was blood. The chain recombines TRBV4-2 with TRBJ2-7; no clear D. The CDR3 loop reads CASSQSGEQYF. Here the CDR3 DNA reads TGTGCCAGCAGCCAGTCTGGCGAGCAGTACTTC.